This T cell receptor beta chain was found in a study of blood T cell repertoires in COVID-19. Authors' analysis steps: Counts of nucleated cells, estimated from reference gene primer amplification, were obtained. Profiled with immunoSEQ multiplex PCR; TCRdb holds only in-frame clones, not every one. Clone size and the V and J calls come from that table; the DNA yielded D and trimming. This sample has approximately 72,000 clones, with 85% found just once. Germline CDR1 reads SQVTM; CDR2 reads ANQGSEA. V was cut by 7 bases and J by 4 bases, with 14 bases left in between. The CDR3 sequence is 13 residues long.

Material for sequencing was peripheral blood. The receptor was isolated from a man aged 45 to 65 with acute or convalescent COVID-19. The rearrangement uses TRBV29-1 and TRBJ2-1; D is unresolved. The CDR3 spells CSAKDDSYNEQFF. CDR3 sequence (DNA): TGCAGCGCAAAGGATGACTCATACAATGAGCAGTTCTTC.